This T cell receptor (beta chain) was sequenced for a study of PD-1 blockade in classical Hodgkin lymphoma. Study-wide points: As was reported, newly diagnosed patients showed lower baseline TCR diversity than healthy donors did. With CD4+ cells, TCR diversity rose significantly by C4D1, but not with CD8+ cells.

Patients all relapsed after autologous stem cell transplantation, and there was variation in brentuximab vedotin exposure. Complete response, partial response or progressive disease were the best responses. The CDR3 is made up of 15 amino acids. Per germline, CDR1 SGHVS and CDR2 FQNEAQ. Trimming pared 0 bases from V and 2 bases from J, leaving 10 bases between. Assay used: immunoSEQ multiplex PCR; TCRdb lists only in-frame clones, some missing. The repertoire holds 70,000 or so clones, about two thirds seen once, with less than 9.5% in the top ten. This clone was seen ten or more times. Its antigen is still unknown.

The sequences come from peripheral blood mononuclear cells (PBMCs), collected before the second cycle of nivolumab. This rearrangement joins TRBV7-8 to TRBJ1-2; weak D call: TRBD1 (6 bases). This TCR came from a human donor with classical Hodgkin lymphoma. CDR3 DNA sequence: TGTGCCAGCAGCTTAGCGGGGGGGACAAACTATGGCTACACCTTC. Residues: CASSLAGGTNYGYTF.